The 24 T cell receptor beta chains below all came from one sample that was sequenced in a study of regulatory T cells in long-lasting Graves disease. The time point here: newly diagnosed GD, antithyroid drugs for less than 3 months. The TCR library used RNA extracted from PBMCs. Arm-PCR of CDR3 regions and iRepertoire HTBI primers were used to build TCR beta libraries. TCRdb itself ran the multiplex PCR reads through MiXCR, one entry per CDR3 protein. The data show some 500,000 distinct CDR3 sequences, with about 16% seen just once and around a quarter held by the top ten. The same sample was also used in a study of T cells in Graves' hyperthyroidism and ophthalmopathy.

This sample comprised peripheral blood mononuclear cells (PBMCs), obtained at new diagnosis, from a patient treated with antithyroid drugs. The receptors here all came from a woman aged 35-65 years with Graves disease.

This clonotype was detected ten times or more. The rearrangement joins TRBV7-2 to TRBJ2-3; TRBD2 aligns across 13 bases. Germline V gene lookup returns CDR1 SGHTA and CDR2 FQGNSA. Trimming at V came to 5 bases and at J to 4 bases, leaving 3 bases not matched to a gene. The CDR3 loop spans 15 amino acids. The CDR3 DNA reads TGTGCCAGCAGCCAGACTAGCGGGGGGCCAGATACGCAGTATTTT. Translated: CASSQTSGGPDTQYF. The full variable domain, in which reference TRBV7-2 and TRBJ2-3 provide the parts outside the CDR3, is GAGVSQSPSNKVTEKGKDVELRCDPISGHTALYWYRQSLGQGLEFLIYFQGNSAPDKSGLPSDRFSAERTGGSVSTLTIQRTQQEDSAVYLCASSQTSGGPDTQYFGPGTRLTVL.

This chain joins TRBV19 and TRBJ1-2, with D possibly being TRBD1 (5 bases). Germline CDR1 reads LNHDA; CDR2 reads SQIVND (reference sequence). Trimming took 7 bases from V and 4 from J, leaving 19 bases between them. The CDR3 loop spans 15 amino acids. The CDR3 is CASISREGPAYGYTF. In DNA, the CDR3 is TGTGCCAGTATATCCCGGGAGGGGCCTGCCTATGGCTACACCTTC.

This chain connects TRBV5-1 to TRBJ2-7, with a tentative D call TRBD2 (6 bases). The CDR3 is 14 amino acids. The V end lost 1 base, the J end lost 2 bases, and 10 bases lay between the germline ends. The germline gives CDR1 SGHRS, CDR2 YFSETQ. The CDR3 is CASSLFGGTYEQYF. CDR3 sequence (DNA): TGCGCCAGCAGCTTGTTTGGGGGGACCTACGAGCAGTACTTC.

This clonotype occurred a few times. The chain combines TRBV27 with TRBJ1-6, with TRBD1 matching 12 bases. This CDR3 comprises 14 residues. Germline lookup yields CDR1 MNHEY and CDR2 SMNVEV (reference sequence). The ends lost 5 bases at V and 10 bases at J; junction bases unmatched: 3. CDR3 protein: CASSAGTGGSPLHF. The DNA for the CDR3 is TGTGCCAGCAGTGCCGGGACAGGGGGCTCACCCCTCCACTTT.

The sample holds a few counts of this clonotype. The chain couples TRBV10-1 to TRBJ2-2; D ambiguous. V gave up 2 bases and J gave up 7 bases, with 8 bases separating them. CDR3 size: 13 residues. The germline V gene has CDR1 WNHNN and CDR2 SYGVQD (reference sequence). The CDR3 here is CASSEKGNGELFF. The CDR3, as DNA: TGCGCCAGCAGTGAGAAGGGTAACGGGGAGCTGTTTTTT.

Here the CDR3 reads CASSLVASDNEKLFF. CDR3 sequence (DNA): TGCGCCAGCAGCTTGGTAGCTTCGGATAATGAAAAACTGTTTTTT. This rearrangement joins TRBV5-1 to TRBJ1-4; D uncertain. The germline V gene has CDR1 SGHRS and CDR2 YFSETQ. Trimming took 0 bases from V and 4 from J, leaving 10 bases between them. The CDR3 spans 15 residues.

This clonotype was picked up many times. The CDR3 coding sequence is TGTGCCAGCAGCTCCCTAGGGACAGTTAACACTGAAGCTTTCTTT. Translation gives CASSSLGTVNTEAFF. V usage is TRBV28 and J usage is TRBJ1-1, with TRBD1 identical over 7 bases. The CDR3 is 15 amino acids. V was pared by 6 bases and J by 2 bases, with 9 bases of the junction left unmatched. CDR1 MDHEN and CDR2 SYDVKM come from the germline V gene.

The V call is TRBV19, the J call TRBJ1-4; TRBD1 matches 8 bases. Germline loops: CDR1 LNHDA, CDR2 SQIVND (reference sequence). There are 15 residues in the CDR3. V shed 6 bases, J shed 10 bases, and the junction held 13 bases outside the gene matches. CDR3 DNA sequence: TGTGCCAGTAGCGACACAGGGGGAAGGCTGCGAAAACTGTTTTTT. Translated: CASSDTGGRLRKLFF.

This clonotype was counted many times. The V and J genes are TRBV12-3 or TRBV12-4 and TRBJ1-1; D perhaps matches TRBD1 (5 bases). V was cut by 2 bases and J by 5 bases, with 12 bases left in between. This CDR3 spans 14 amino acids. The CDR3, as DNA: TGTGCCAGCAGTTTAAGTGGGACCAGGACTGAAGCTTTCTTT. Residues: CASSLSGTRTEAFF.

This clonotype was detected a few times. This chain uses TRBV4-1 with TRBJ2-3, with TRBD2 matching 8 bases. The CDR3 consists of 17 residues. Germline lookup yields CDR1 MGHRA and CDR2 YSYEKL. V was pared by 2 bases and J by 2 bases, with 9 bases of the junction left unmatched. The CDR3 DNA follows: TGCGCCAGCAGCCAAAGGGGAGGGCGGGGGGCCACAGATACGCAGTATTTT. This codes for CASSQRGGRGATDTQYF.

The CDR3 DNA reads TGTGCCAGCTCGGGCCTAAGCAATCAGCCCCAGCATTTT. Encoded protein: CASSGLSNQPQHF. This chain connects TRBV6-1 to TRBJ1-5, with D unclear. The CDR3 covers 13 residues. With 8 bases removed from V and 1 base from J, the gap between germline ends came to 9 bases. Germline loops: CDR1 MNHNS, CDR2 SASEGT.

This clonotype was seen at least ten times. This chain joins TRBV6-2 or TRBV6-3 and TRBJ1-3; D gene unclear. CDR3 length: 15 residues. The germline V gene encodes CDR1 MNHEY and CDR2 SVGEGT. V lost 4 bases to trimming and J lost 0 bases, with 10 bases between them. The CDR3 bases are TGTGCCAGCAGTTCGTACTCGAACTCTGGAAACACCATATATTTT. Translation gives CASSSYSNSGNTIYF.

This clonotype was recorded many times. One end of the junction does not line up with germline, which may come from a read error. The chain is built from TRBV2 and TRBJ1-1, with TRBD1 identical over 9 bases. The CDR3 consists of 13 residues. Germline CDR1 reads SNHLY; CDR2 reads FYNNEI. Written as DNA, the CDR3 is TGTGCCAGCAGGGAAGGACAGGGGAATGAAGCTTTCTTT. Amino acids: CASREGQGNEAFF.

The genes are TRBV6-2 or TRBV6-3 and TRBJ1-4, with D unclear. The germline gives CDR1 MNHEY, CDR2 SVGEGT. This CDR3 comprises 12 residues. V was clipped by 5 bases and J by 9 bases, with 10 bases between them. The CDR3 nucleotides are TGTGCCAGCAGTGAAGTTGTCAAAAAACTGTTTTTT. Translation: CASSEVVKKLFF.

V and J are TRBV19 and TRBJ1-1; 7 bases agree with TRBD1. This CDR3 is 16 amino acids long. Germline CDR1 and CDR2: LNHDA and SQIVND (reference sequence). The V and J ends lost 1 base and 5 bases, in that order; junction bases with no gene match: 10. CDR3: CASSIGNRGRGTEAFF. The CDR3 DNA follows: TGTGCCAGTAGTATAGGAAACAGGGGAAGGGGAACTGAAGCTTTCTTT.

This clonotype has only a few counts. The V call is TRBV11-2, the J call TRBJ1-5; no clear D gene. Looked up from germline, CDR1 is SGHAT and CDR2 is FQNNGV. This CDR3 contains 13 residues. Trimming left V 1 base short and J 6 bases short, with 7 bases between. CDR3 residues: CASSLGYTQPQHF. In nucleotides, the CDR3 is TGTGCCAGCAGCTTAGGGTACACTCAGCCCCAGCATTTT.

This clonotype was found many times. V usage is TRBV2 and J usage is TRBJ2-7; weak D call: TRBD2 (6 bases). The CDR3 is 14 residues long. Trimming stripped 7 bases from V and 3 bases from J, with 16 bases between. The germline gives CDR1 SNHLY, CDR2 FYNNEI. CDR3: CASIVVAAYYEQYF. The CDR3, as DNA: TGTGCCAGCATAGTAGTAGCGGCGTACTACGAGCAGTACTTC.

This clonotype was found a few times. The chain's CDR3 is CASSRDRGMGGYTF. The CDR3 nucleotides read TGTGCCAGCTCACGGGACAGGGGAATGGGTGGCTACACCTTC. This chain uses TRBV18 with TRBJ1-2, with 10 bases that match TRBD1. This CDR3 has 14 residues. Germline V gene lookup returns CDR1 KGHSH and CDR2 LQKENI. With V trimmed by 4 bases and J by 7 bases, 6 bases remained unmatched.

The sample holds many counts of this clonotype. This chain joins TRBV20-1 and TRBJ2-1; the match to TRBD2 covers 11 bases. The trim removed 6 bases at V and 8 bases at J, leaving 15 bases unmatched. The germline V gene has CDR1 DFQATT and CDR2 SNEGSKA (reference sequence). The CDR3 extends over 16 amino acids. CDR3 sequence: CSAIDSGGALLDEQFF. The CDR3 coding sequence is TGCAGTGCCATAGATAGCGGGGGGGCCCTGTTGGATGAGCAGTTCTTC.

The chain is built from TRBV7-8 and TRBJ1-1; tentatively, D is TRBD1 (6 bases). The CDR3 runs to 12 residues. Germline CDR1 and CDR2: SGHVS and FQNEAQ. V lost 7 bases, J lost 6 bases, and 12 bases lay in between. CDR3 nucleotides: TGTGCCAGCAATACAGGGTTTTCTGAAGCTTTCTTT. Translated: CASNTGFSEAFF.

The chain employs TRBV20-1 and TRBJ1-1; D gene unclear. Germline CDR1 is DFQATT and CDR2 is SNEGSKA (reference sequence). Between the trimmed V and J ends, which lost 0 bases and 3 bases, there was a span of 11 bases. The CDR3 spans 14 residues. The CDR3 sequence: CSAREVNRDTEAFF. DNA for the CDR3: TGCAGTGCTAGAGAAGTTAACCGGGACACTGAAGCTTTCTTT.

Only a few counts were recorded for this clonotype. The gene calls are TRBV5-1 and TRBJ2-1, with a possible D match to TRBD2 (6 bases). The germline V gene encodes CDR1 SGHRS and CDR2 YFSETQ. The CDR3 spans 14 residues. V was trimmed by 5 bases and J by 1 base, leaving 10 bases between them. The CDR3 DNA sequence: TGCGCCAGCAGAGGCGGGGAGTCCTACAATGAGCAGTTCTTC. Its protein is CASRGGESYNEQFF.

This clonotype appeared many times. The genes are TRBV10-2 and TRBJ2-5, with 10 nucleotides matching TRBD2. CDR3 length: 16 amino acids. Germline V gives CDR1 WSHSY, CDR2 SAAADI. The junction had 7 bases not matched to a gene; V was cut back by 2 bases and J by 4 bases. CDR3 sequence: CASSELERGGRETQYF. The CDR3 DNA is TGCGCCAGCAGTGAGCTGGAGCGGGGGGGCCGAGAGACCCAGTACTTC.

This clonotype was found many times. This rearrangement joins TRBV11-2 to TRBJ2-1; 7 bases align to TRBD2. The CDR3 runs to 13 residues. CDR1 and CDR2 (germline): SGHAT, FQNNGV. V shed 0 bases and J 12 bases; nucleotides not matched to a gene: 5. CDR3 bases: TGTGCCAGCAGCTTAGATGGGGGGGGTAGGCAGTTCTTC. Translation: CASSLDGGGRQFF.